The rows below give T cell receptor beta chains drawn from one sample of a study of beta chain features in type 1 diabetes. Clones were read by immunoSEQ multiplex PCR, and TCRdb kept only the in-frame ones, dropping some. The repertoire holds around 130,000 clones, with 7% to 10% as singletons. The material sequenced was central memory CD4+ T cells from blood. All receptors come from a young man with type 1 diabetes. Both conserved end residues are part of each CDR3. D genes are given only for firm matches. Clone size appears in some rows only: once, few, many, or a class for an expanded clone.

abundance,d_gene,v_gene,j_gene,CDR3aa,CDR3nt
.,.,TRBV7-3,TRBJ2-5,CASSLTGGRETQYF,TGTGCCAGCAGCTTAACAGGCGGGCGGGAGACCCAGTACTTC
.,.,TRBV5-1,TRBJ2-1,CASSLQRSSYNEQFF,TGCGCCAGCAGCTTGCAGCGGTCCTCCTACAATGAGCAGTTCTTC
.,TRBD1,TRBV19,TRBJ2-3,CASRGTGSWGSTDTQYF,TGTGCCAGTAGAGGGACAGGGAGCTGGGGAAGCACAGATACGCAGTATTTT
.,.,TRBV30,TRBJ1-5,CAWSVQGEGQPQHF,TGTGCCTGGAGTGTACAAGGGGAAGGACAGCCCCAGCATTTT
.,TRBD1,TRBV28,TRBJ2-5,CASSQPGQGAAGNF,TGTGCCAGCAGTCAACCGGGACAGGGGGCTGCAGGGAACTTC
.,TRBD1,TRBV6-4,TRBJ1-1,CASSSDRGTEAFF,TGTGCCAGCAGCTCCGACAGGGGTACTGAAGCTTTCTTT
.,.,TRBV2,TRBJ1-5,CASSEFRNQPQHF,TGTGCCAGCAGTGAATTCAGGAATCAGCCCCAGCATTTT
few,.,TRBV28,TRBJ1-6,CASRVHGILTSSYNSPLHF,TGTGCCAGCAGAGTCCACGGGATCCTTACGAGCTCCTATAATTCACCCCTCCACTTT
.,TRBD1,TRBV4-2,TRBJ1-1,CASSQEGGRDTEAFF,TGTGCCAGCAGCCAAGAAGGGGGCCGGGACACTGAAGCTTTCTTT
.,.,TRBV30,TRBJ2-5,CAWSRRVRETQYF,TGTGCCTGGAGTAGGCGGGTCAGGGAGACCCAGTACTTC
.,.,TRBV29-1,TRBJ2-7,CSVDWGDGYEQYF,TGCAGCGTTGACTGGGGGGACGGATACGAGCAGTACTTC
many,TRBD1,TRBV7-2,TRBJ1-1,CASRTGDFEAFF,TGTGCCTCTAGGACAGGGGACTTTGAAGCTTTCTTT
few,TRBD2,TRBV15,TRBJ2-5,CATRGGGVQETQYF,TGTGCCACCAGGGGCGGGGGGGTACAAGAGACCCAGTACTTC
.,.,TRBV5-8,TRBJ1-1,CASRAHVNTEAFF,TGTGCCAGCAGGGCCCACGTGAACACTGAAGCTTTCTTT
few,TRBD2,TRBV5-1,TRBJ2-3,CASRDGLGADTQYF,TGCGCCAGCAGGGATGGACTAGGGGCAGATACGCAGTATTTT
.,.,TRBV9,TRBJ1-1,CASSVAGARSEAFF,TGTGCCAGCAGCGTAGCAGGGGCTAGGTCTGAAGCTTTCTTT
.,TRBD2,TRBV5-1,TRBJ2-3,CASSLAGGVADTQYF,TGCGCCAGCAGCTTGGCCGGGGGGGTGGCAGATACGCAGTATTTT
few,.,TRBV29-1,TRBJ2-5,CSARQTQETQYF,TGCAGCGCCCGACAAACCCAAGAGACCCAGTACTTC
few,.,TRBV9,TRBJ2-1,CASSARASSYNEQFF,TGTGCCAGCAGCGCCAGGGCTAGCTCCTACAATGAGCAGTTCTTC
.,.,TRBV11-3,TRBJ2-3,CASSKGGPDTQYF,TGTGCCAGCAGCAAAGGGGGTCCAGATACGCAGTATTTT
many,.,TRBV7-3,TRBJ2-7,CASSFGERYEQYF,TGTGCCAGCAGCTTTGGGGAGAGATACGAGCAGTACTTC
few,.,TRBV6-1,TRBJ1-2,CASSERPTRGYTF,TGTGCCAGCAGTGAAAGACCTACTAGGGGCTACACCTTC
.,TRBD1,TRBV5-1,TRBJ1-5,CASSFTGGGNQPQHF,TGCGCCAGCAGCTTTACAGGGGGAGGCAATCAGCCCCAGCATTTT
few,.,TRBV5-4,TRBJ1-5,CASSVDRSNQPQHF,TGTGCCAGCAGCGTCGACAGGAGCAATCAGCCCCAGCATTTT
few,.,TRBV18,TRBJ1-1,CASSPVEGRRDTEAFF,TGTGCCAGCTCACCTGTAGAGGGTAGGCGGGACACTGAAGCTTTCTTT
.,TRBD1,TRBV7-3,TRBJ1-1,CASSLTGPNTEAFF,TGTGCCAGCAGCTTGACAGGGCCGAACACTGAAGCTTTCTTT
few,.,TRBV29-1,TRBJ2-5,CSVDEETQYF,TGCAGCGTTGATGAGGAGACCCAGTACTTC
.,TRBD1,TRBV27,TRBJ2-7,CASSQGQGLGYEQYF,TGTGCCAGCAGCCAGGGACAGGGGTTGGGGTACGAGCAGTACTTC
few,TRBD2,TRBV7-8,TRBJ2-1,CASTGGAHEQFF,TGTGCCAGCACCGGGGGGGCACATGAGCAGTTCTTC
few,.,TRBV9,TRBJ2-5,CASSVLGRPESETQYF,TGTGCCAGCAGCGTACTCGGGAGACCAGAGTCGGAGACCCAGTACTTC
few,.,TRBV7-2,TRBJ2-5,CASSTGTIGETQYF,TGTGCCAGCAGCACAGGGACTATCGGCGAGACCCAGTACTTC
.,TRBD2,TRBV19,TRBJ2-5,CASSTLLAGQETQYF,TGTGCCAGTAGTACGTTACTAGCGGGACAAGAGACCCAGTACTTC
.,.,TRBV6-5,TRBJ1-1,CASSSREFEAFF,TGTGCCAGCAGTAGCCGGGAGTTCGAAGCTTTCTTT
few,.,TRBV2,TRBJ1-2,CASSLLGLTGGYGYTF,TGTGCCAGCAGTTTACTGGGACTGACTGGGGGTTACGGCTACACCTTC
few,.,TRBV18,TRBJ2-3,CASSPVQGSTDTQYF,TGTGCCAGCTCACCTGTCCAGGGTAGCACAGATACGCAGTATTTT
.,.,TRBV28,TRBJ1-1,CASSQLRVNTEAFF,TGTGCCAGCAGCCAACTTCGGGTTAACACTGAAGCTTTCTTT
once,.,TRBV7-3,TRBJ1-5,CASSATGDRNQPQHF,TGTGCCAGCAGCGCCACAGGTGATCGCAATCAGCCCCAGCATTTT
.,.,TRBV21-1,TRBJ2-5,CASSRSMRGGQVSETQYF,TGTGCCAGCAGCAGGAGTATGCGGGGGGGCCAGGTATCAGAGACCCAGTACTTC
.,TRBD1,TRBV15,TRBJ1-2,CATSRDLRDSYGYTF,TGTGCCACCAGCAGAGATCTCCGGGACAGCTATGGCTACACCTTC
.,.,TRBV21-1,TRBJ2-7,CASSKLGTSGGSSYEQYF,TGTGCCAGCAGCAAATTGGGCACTAGCGGGGGGAGCTCCTACGAGCAGTACTTC
few,.,TRBV9,TRBJ2-2,CASSVGGGANTGELFF,TGTGCCAGCAGCGTAGGTGGAGGGGCGAACACCGGGGAGCTGTTTTTT
.,TRBD2,TRBV7-2,TRBJ2-7,CASSIGTSGLYEQYF,TGTGCCAGCAGCATTGGGACTAGCGGCCTCTACGAGCAGTACTTC